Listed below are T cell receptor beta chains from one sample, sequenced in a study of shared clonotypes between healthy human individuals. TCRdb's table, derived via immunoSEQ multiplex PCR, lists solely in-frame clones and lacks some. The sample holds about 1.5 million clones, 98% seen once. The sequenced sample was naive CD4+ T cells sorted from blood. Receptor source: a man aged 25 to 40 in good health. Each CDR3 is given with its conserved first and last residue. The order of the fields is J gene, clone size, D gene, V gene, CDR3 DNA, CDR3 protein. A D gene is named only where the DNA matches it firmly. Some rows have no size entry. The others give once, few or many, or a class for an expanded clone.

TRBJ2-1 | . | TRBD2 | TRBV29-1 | TGCAGCGTTGAGAAAGCGGGAAGGTACAATGAGCAGTTCTTC | CSVEKAGRYNEQFF
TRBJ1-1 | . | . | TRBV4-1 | TGCGCCAGCAGCCAAGGGCAGGGACGGAACACTGAAGCTTTCTTT | CASSQGQGRNTEAFF
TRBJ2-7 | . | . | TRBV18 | TGTGCCAGCTCACCTAGCGCAGGTCCAGACGAGCAGTACTTC | CASSPSAGPDEQYF
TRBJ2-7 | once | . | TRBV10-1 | TGCGCCAGCAGTACCGGGGGGCCAGGGAGGGAGCAGTACTTC | CASSTGGPGREQYF
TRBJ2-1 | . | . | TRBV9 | TGTGCCAGCAGCGTCCCCGGCAATGAGCAGTTCTTC | CASSVPGNEQFF
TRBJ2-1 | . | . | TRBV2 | TGTGCCAGCAGTACCGGCGTTTCGAATGAGCAGTTCTTC | CASSTGVSNEQFF
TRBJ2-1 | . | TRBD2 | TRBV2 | TGTGCCAGCAGTGTGACTAGCGACTCCTACAATGAGCAGTTCTTC | CASSVTSDSYNEQFF
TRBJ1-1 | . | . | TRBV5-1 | TGCGCCAGCAGCTTGTTTGGCAGTATGAACACTGAAGCTTTCTTT | CASSLFGSMNTEAFF
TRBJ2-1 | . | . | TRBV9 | TGTGCCAGCAGCATGGAGGGGGGGTATGAGCAGTTCTTC | CASSMEGGYEQFF
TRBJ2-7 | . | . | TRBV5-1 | TGCGCCAGCAGCATCGCGGACAGCTACGAGCAGTACTTC | CASSIADSYEQYF
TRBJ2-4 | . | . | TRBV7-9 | TGTGCCAGCAGCTTGGAGTCGATAGCCAAAAACATTCAGTACTTC | CASSLESIAKNIQYF
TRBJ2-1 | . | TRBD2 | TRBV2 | TGTGCCAGTCATTGGGGAACAAGCGGGGCGAATGAGCAGTTCTTC | CASHWGTSGANEQFF
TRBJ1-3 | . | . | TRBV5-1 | TGCGCCAGCAGCTTGGTGGGGACTGGAAACACCATATATTTT | CASSLVGTGNTIYF
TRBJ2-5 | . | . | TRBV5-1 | TGCGCCAGCAGCTTGGGTAACCAAGAGACCCAGTACTTC | CASSLGNQETQYF
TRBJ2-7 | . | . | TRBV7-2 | TGTGCCAGCAGTCCCGCAAGACCCAGATACGAGCAGTACTTC | CASSPARPRYEQYF
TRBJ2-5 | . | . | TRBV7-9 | TGTGCCAGCAGCTTAAATCTAGGAGAGACCCAGTACTTC | CASSLNLGETQYF
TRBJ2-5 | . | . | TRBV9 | TGTGCCAGCAGCGCAGAAGTTTCCGGACACTACCAAGAGACCCAGTACTTC | CASSAEVSGHYQETQYF
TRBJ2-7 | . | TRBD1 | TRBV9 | TGTGCCAGCAGCCGACCCGGGACAGGGGGAGACGAGCAGTACTTC | CASSRPGTGGDEQYF
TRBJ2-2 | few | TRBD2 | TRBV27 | TGTGCCAGCATCCGGGGACTAGCGGACCTGAACACCGGGGAGCTGTTTTTT | CASIRGLADLNTGELFF
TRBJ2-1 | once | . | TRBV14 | TGTGCCAGCAGCCTCCGGACGGGAGCCTACAATGAGCAGTTCTTC | CASSLRTGAYNEQFF
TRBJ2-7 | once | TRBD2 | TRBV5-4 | TGTGCCAGCAGCCCCGGAAAGCGGGAGACCTACGAGCAGTACTTC | CASSPGKRETYEQYF
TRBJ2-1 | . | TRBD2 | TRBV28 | TGTGCCAGCCTCGGGAGGGAGCAGTTCTTC | CASLGREQFF
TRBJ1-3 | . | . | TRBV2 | TGTGCCAGCGGTGGCAGCCCCATCAACTCTGGAAACACCATATATTTT | CASGGSPINSGNTIYF
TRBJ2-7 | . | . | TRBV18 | TGTGCCAGCTCACCATCGGCGGACTCCTACGAGCAGTACTTC | CASSPSADSYEQYF
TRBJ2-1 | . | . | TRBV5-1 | TGCGCCAGCAGCTTCGGAGGGGGCTCCTACAATGAGCAGTTCTTC | CASSFGGGSYNEQFF
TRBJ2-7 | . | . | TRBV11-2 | TGTGCCAGCACACGCCGGACGGGGAGCTCCTACGAGCAGTACTTC | CASTRRTGSSYEQYF
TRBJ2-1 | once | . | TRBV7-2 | TGTGCCAGCAGCTTTAAGGACAATGAGCAGTTCTTC | CASSFKDNEQFF
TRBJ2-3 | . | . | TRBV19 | TGTGCCAGTAGCCGAGTTACCTCGTGGGATACGCAGTATTTT | CASSRVTSWDTQYF